This TCR beta chain was documented in a study of blood T cell repertoires in COVID-19. Study-level information: Donors in the United States, Italy and Spain gave samples during acute or convalescent COVID-19. Sources were T cells, B-cell-depleted T cells, or PBMCs; the material itself was cDNA or gDNA.

Sequenced by immunoSEQ multiplex PCR; TCRdb stores in-frame clones only, minus some. The sample gives about 430,000 clones, 75% to 90% of which show up once; 1.1% is in the top ten. Residents of 24 US areas, aged about 18 to 95 years, made up the participants. Each recovered donor of Cohort 3 presented with two negative PCRs, clearance, or symptom resolution. The specimen sequenced was PBMCs or T cells enriched from blood (not recorded which). The sequence derives from a man aged 25-40 years who had recovered from COVID-19.

CDR3 region: CASKKGQGGQPQHF. CDR3 sequence (DNA): TGTGCCAGCAAAAAGGGACAGGGAGGCCAGCCCCAGCATTTT. The V call is TRBV27, the J call TRBJ1-5; 9 nucleotides match TRBD1. The CDR3 sequence is 14 residues long. In germline, CDR1 is MNHEY, CDR2 SMNVEV (reference sequence). The ends lost 7 bases at V and 7 bases at J; junction bases unmatched: 8.